The clone carrying this T cell receptor (beta chain) was seen once. At one end the junction does not follow the germline gene, possibly because of a read error. CDR3 length: 15 residues. Germline-derived CDR1 and CDR2 are MNHNY and SVGAGI (reference sequence). This sample was included in a study of blood T cells in healthy people across ages. A sample-barcoded 5' primer and a J-beta primer mix were used in a second PCR of roughly 7 to 11 cycles. Using its own MiXCR run on the 5' RACE reads, TCRdb lists one record per CDR3 protein. This repertoire shows about 730,000 distinct CDR3 sequences, approximately 43% found once; its top ten account for more than 20%.

Sequencing was carried out using blood. The TCR sequence derives from a woman aged 55-69 years in good health. V is TRBV6-6 and J is TRBJ2-6; D possibly corresponds to TRBD1 (5 bases). Here the CDR3 DNA reads TGTGCCAGCAGTGACAAGAGGCCTGGGGCCAACGTCCAGACTTTC. This translates into CASSDKRPGANVQTF.